The rows below give T cell receptor beta chains drawn from one sample of a study of PD-1 blockade in classical Hodgkin lymphoma. TCRdb keeps only in-frame clones here, not all; method: immunoSEQ multiplex PCR. Here the sample spans over 25,000 clones, 55% to 75% being singletons. This specimen was peripheral blood mononuclear cells (PBMCs), taken before the second cycle of nivolumab. These TCRs come from a human donor with classical Hodgkin lymphoma. CDR3s include the opening cysteine and the closing phenylalanine or tryptophan. D genes are given only for firm matches. Some rows have no size entry. The others give once, few or many, or a class for an expanded clone.

v_gene	j_gene	d_gene	abundance	CDR3nt	CDR3aa
TRBV2	TRBJ1-2	TRBD1	once	TGTGCCAGCAGGGGGGACAGGGAGGGCTACACCTTC	CASRGDREGYTF
TRBV5-1	TRBJ1-2	TRBD1	few	TGCGCCAGCAGCTCCGAGGGACAGTCTAATGGCTACACCTTC	CASSSEGQSNGYTF
TRBV11-2	TRBJ1-6	-	-	TGTGCCAGCAGCTTCTTGCGGAATAATTCACCCCTCCACTTT	CASSFLRNNSPLHF
TRBV11-3	TRBJ1-6	-	-	TGTGCCAGCAGCCGCGGGGGGAGTAATTCACCCCTCCACTTT	CASSRGGSNSPLHF
TRBV4-2	TRBJ2-2	-	-	TGTGCCAGCAGCCAAGATCGGCGGTCCGGGGAGCTGTTTTTT	CASSQDRRSGELFF
TRBV28	TRBJ1-2	TRBD1	-	TGTGCCAGCAGTTCCCAGGGGGCGGGTGGCTACACCTTC	CASSSQGAGGYTF
TRBV10-3	TRBJ1-6	-	-	TGTGCCATCAGTGTTGACGGTTCTAATTCACCCCTCCACTTT	CAISVDGSNSPLHF
TRBV12-2	TRBJ1-3	-	-	TGTGCAAGTCGCTTATCGCGGTACAGTTACTCTGGAAACACCATATATTTT	CASRLSRYSYSGNTIYF
TRBV7-9	TRBJ2-1	-	-	TGTGCCAGCAGCGACGACGGCAATGAGCAGTTCTTC	CASSDDGNEQFF
TRBV5-4	TRBJ2-1	TRBD1	-	TGTGCCAGCAGCCTCCCCCCGGGACAGATGGACCATGAGCAGTTCTTC	CASSLPPGQMDHEQFF
TRBV6-5	TRBJ1-1	-	-	TGTGCCAGCACACGACTTCACACTGAAGCTTTCTTT	CASTRLHTEAFF
TRBV5-4	TRBJ2-1	TRBD2	-	TGTGCCAGCAGCACTCCGGGGGGTCGGAATGAGCAGTTCTTC	CASSTPGGRNEQFF
TRBV4-2	TRBJ2-3	-	-	TGTGCCAGCAGCCGCACTAGTAATACGCAGTATTTT	CASSRTSNTQYF
TRBV4-2	TRBJ2-3	-	few	TGTGCCAGCAGCACCTTGGGGGGCCTACTCACAGATACGCAGTATTTT	CASSTLGGLLTDTQYF
TRBV6-5	TRBJ2-6	-	-	TGTGCCAGCAGGTCCGCTCCCCTCGACGTCCTGACTTTC	CASRSAPLDVLTF
TRBV6-5	TRBJ1-6	TRBD1	few	TGTGCCAGCAGTTACTCGATTACAGGGGATTCACCCCTCCACTTT	CASSYSITGDSPLHF
TRBV5-1	TRBJ1-3	TRBD1	-	TGCGCCAGCAGCCCCGGGACAGTTCTCTCTGGAAACACCATATATTTT	CASSPGTVLSGNTIYF
TRBV19	TRBJ2-2	-	few	TGTGCCAGTAAGGGCCAGGTACACACCGGGGAGCTGTTTTTT	CASKGQVHTGELFF
TRBV14	TRBJ1-1	-	few	TGTGCCAGCAGCCAAGACTTGAACACTGAAGCTTTCTTT	CASSQDLNTEAFF
TRBV7-9	TRBJ2-7	-	once	TGTGCCAGCAGCTTAGATCCGGTGGCGGAGCAGTACTTC	CASSLDPVAEQYF
TRBV28	TRBJ2-1	TRBD2	-	TGTGCCAGCAGTCTAACTAGCGGGGGACAGTTCTTC	CASSLTSGGQFF
TRBV15	TRBJ1-5	-	-	TGTGCCACCAGCAGCAGACATCCCGTAGGAGGGCCCCAGCATTTT	CATSSRHPVGGPQHF
TRBV27	TRBJ2-1	TRBD2	-	TGTGCCAGCAAACGGACTAGCGGGGGCCTTAAAGGCGATGAGCAGTTCTTC	CASKRTSGGLKGDEQFF
TRBV28	TRBJ1-2	TRBD1	-	TGTGCCAGCAGTGCCGGGACAGGGAAGGCCTACACCTTC	CASSAGTGKAYTF
TRBV7-9	TRBJ2-1	TRBD1	-	TGTGCCAGCAGCTTTGGACAGGGGGTCTATGAGCAGTTCTTC	CASSFGQGVYEQFF
TRBV7-2	TRBJ2-1	TRBD1	-	TGTGCCAGCAGCTGGACAGGCAATGAGCAGTTCTTC	CASSWTGNEQFF
TRBV6-1	TRBJ1-1	-	few	TGTGCCAGCGGGAACGGGGGGGTCACTGAAGCTTTCTTT	CASGNGGVTEAFF
TRBV2	TRBJ1-2	-	-	TGTGCCAGCATAGGACAGTTCGGTGGCTACACCTTC	CASIGQFGGYTF
TRBV10-2	TRBJ1-2	-	few	TGCGCCAGCAGTGACGGGGGAGGCTACACCTTC	CASSDGGGYTF